These 2 T cell receptor beta chains originate from one sample sequenced in a study of vaccination and CD4 T cells after COVID-19 (dated by TCRdb to between 2020 and 2023). No antigen has been assigned to these receptors. The protocol used for the library was PCR. The instrument given in TCRdb is Illumina iSeq 100. At the Johns Hopkins FTIC core, DNA from the cultured CD4+ T cells underwent TCR sequencing with the Oncomine TCR Beta short-read assay. Using fastp trimming at Q25 and MiXCR clonotype assembly, TCRdb reanalyzed the public sequencing data and kept in-frame beta chains. Each record represents a unique CDR3 protein, reported with the most common genes and DNA among its rows. The sample profile shows fewer than 18,000 distinct CDR3 sequences; roughly 58% of them were found once. The biggest ten clones account for over 9% of the sample. This sample's treatment or condition label indicates: approximately nine-day PBMC culture with coronavirus spike peptide pools or control peptides (ViraFEST assay).

Sequencing used CD4+ T cells from blood, cultured in vitro. The receptors here all came from a human donor who had recovered from COVID-19.

The V and J genes are TRBV14 and TRBJ2-3; 12 bases map to TRBD2. Unmatched junction bases numbered 6, after V lost 1 base and J lost 1 base. The CDR3 sequence is 18 residues long. Germline assignment: CDR1 SGHDN and CDR2 FVKESK. The CDR3, as DNA: TGTGCCAGCAGCCAAGGAAAGACTAGCGGGGGTCGCACAGATACGCAGTATTTT. Translated: CASSQGKTSGGRTDTQYF.

This sequence joins TRBV6-1 and TRBJ1-5; possible D gene TRBD1, 6 bases. The germline V and J ends were trimmed by 4 bases and 5 bases, with 12 bases remaining between them. This CDR3 is built from 14 residues. Germline CDR1 and CDR2: MNHNS and SASEGT. CDR3 nucleotides: TGTGCCAGCAGTGGAAGACAGGCTTATCAGCCCCAGCATTTT. Protein: CASSGRQAYQPQHF.